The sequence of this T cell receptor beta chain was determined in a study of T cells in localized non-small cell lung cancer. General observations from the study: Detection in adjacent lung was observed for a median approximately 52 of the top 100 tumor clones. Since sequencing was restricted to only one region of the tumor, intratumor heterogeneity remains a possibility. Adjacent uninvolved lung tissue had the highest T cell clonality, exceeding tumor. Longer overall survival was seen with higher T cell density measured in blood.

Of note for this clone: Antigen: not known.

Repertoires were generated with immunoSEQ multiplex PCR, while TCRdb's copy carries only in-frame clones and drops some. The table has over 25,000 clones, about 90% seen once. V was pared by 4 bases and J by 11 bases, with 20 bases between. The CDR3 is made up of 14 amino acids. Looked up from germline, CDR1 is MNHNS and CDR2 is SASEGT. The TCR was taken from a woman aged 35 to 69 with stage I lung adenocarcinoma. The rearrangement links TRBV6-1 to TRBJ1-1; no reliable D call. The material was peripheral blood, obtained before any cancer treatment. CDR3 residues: CASSAAGYRAPAFF. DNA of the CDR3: TGTGCCAGCAGTGCCGCGGGATACCGCGCGCCGGCTTTCTTT.